This is a list of T cell receptor beta chains from one sample in a study of blood T cell repertoires in COVID-19. Sequenced by immunoSEQ multiplex PCR; TCRdb stores in-frame clones only, minus some. The table lists tens of thousands of clones, roughly 88% of them singletons. Sequencing input: peripheral blood. Receptors were obtained from a woman aged 70-85 years with acute or convalescent COVID-19. The CDR3 runs from the conserved cysteine through the conserved F or W. Fields, in order: V gene, clone size, J gene, D gene, CDR3 protein, CDR3 DNA. D genes are given only for firm matches. The size entry is marked missing in some rows and otherwise reads once, few, many or a size class.

V: TRBV4-3; size: NA; J: TRBJ1-1; D: NA; CDR3: CASSQDTGVSGAFF; DNA: TGCGCCAGCAGCCAAGATACGGGGGTGTCCGGGGCTTTCTTT
V: TRBV7-2; size: once; J: TRBJ2-7; D: TRBD1; CDR3: CASSSNRGPYEQYF; DNA: TGTGCCAGCAGCTCAAACAGGGGGCCCTACGAGCAGTACTTC
V: TRBV28; size: once; J: TRBJ1-1; D: NA; CDR3: CASSQQWTEAFF; DNA: TGTGCCAGCAGTCAACAGTGGACTGAAGCTTTCTTT
V: TRBV19; size: NA; J: TRBJ2-7; D: TRBD1; CDR3: CASRGQGGYEQYF; DNA: TGTGCCAGTAGAGGACAGGGAGGCTACGAGCAGTACTTC
V: TRBV27; size: NA; J: TRBJ2-7; D: NA; CDR3: CASSLGAGTGIYEQYF; DNA: TGTGCCAGCAGTTTAGGGGCAGGGACTGGGATATACGAGCAGTACTTC
V: TRBV25-1; size: NA; J: TRBJ1-2; D: TRBD1; CDR3: CASRTGTGLDGYTF; DNA: TGTGCCAGCAGGACCGGGACAGGTCTGGATGGCTACACCTTC
V: TRBV23-1; size: NA; J: TRBJ2-2; D: NA; CDR3: CASSQSRADLNTGELFF; DNA: TGCGCCAGCAGTCAATCGAGGGCAGACCTTAACACCGGGGAGCTGTTTTTT
V: TRBV5-5; size: NA; J: TRBJ1-1; D: NA; CDR3: CASSLGLGPGGLEAFF; DNA: TGTGCCAGCAGCTTGGGTTTGGGGCCCGGGGGGCTTGAAGCTTTCTTT
V: TRBV6-5; size: NA; J: TRBJ2-3; D: NA; CDR3: CASRGHPTDTQYF; DNA: TGTGCCAGCCGCGGACACCCCACAGATACGCAGTATTTT
V: TRBV7-2; size: once; J: TRBJ2-1; D: NA; CDR3: CASSLDFPSYNEQFF; DNA: TGTGCCAGCAGCTTAGACTTTCCCTCCTACAATGAGCAGTTCTTC
V: TRBV6-6; size: NA; J: TRBJ2-7; D: NA; CDR3: CASSSAGVKPYEQYF; DNA: TGTGCCAGCAGTTCTGCCGGAGTAAAACCCTACGAGCAGTACTTC
V: TRBV30; size: once; J: TRBJ1-3; D: TRBD1; CDR3: CAWATGDSSGNTIYF; DNA: TGTGCCTGGGCCACAGGGGACAGCTCTGGAAACACCATATATTTT
V: TRBV7-2; size: NA; J: TRBJ2-7; D: TRBD2; CDR3: CASSPISGGIAYEQYF; DNA: TGTGCCAGCAGTCCCATTAGCGGGGGAATAGCCTACGAGCAGTACTTC
V: TRBV19; size: NA; J: TRBJ1-4; D: NA; CDR3: CASSSDRSNEKLFF; DNA: TGTGCCAGTAGTTCCGACAGGTCTAATGAAAAACTGTTTTTT
V: TRBV28; size: NA; J: TRBJ1-1; D: NA; CDR3: CASIGGGRNTEAFF; DNA: TGTGCCAGCATTGGGGGGGGGCGGAACACTGAAGCTTTCTTT
V: TRBV29-1; size: NA; J: TRBJ2-3; D: NA; CDR3: CSVEVRFTDTQYF; DNA: TGCAGCGTTGAAGTTCGGTTCACAGATACGCAGTATTTT
V: TRBV9; size: NA; J: TRBJ2-1; D: NA; CDR3: CASSITLTPSEQFF; DNA: TGTGCCAGCAGCATAACCCTGACCCCTAGTGAGCAGTTCTTC
V: TRBV7-8; size: NA; J: TRBJ2-7; D: TRBD2; CDR3: CASSSPREAGGISYEQYF; DNA: TGTGCCAGCAGCTCCCCAAGGGAGGCGGGGGGCATCTCCTACGAGCAGTACTTC
V: TRBV19; size: NA; J: TRBJ2-1; D: TRBD2; CDR3: CASSIGGLAGFSAYNEQFF; DNA: TGTGCCAGTAGTATAGGGGGACTAGCGGGATTCTCTGCTTACAATGAGCAGTTCTTC
V: TRBV5-1; size: NA; J: TRBJ1-6; D: TRBD1; CDR3: CASSLTGENSPLHF; DNA: TGCGCCAGCAGCTTGACAGGGGAAAATTCACCCCTCCACTTT
V: TRBV19; size: NA; J: TRBJ1-2; D: NA; CDR3: CASRTGNYGYTF; DNA: TGTGCCAGTAGAACAGGGAACTATGGCTACACCTTC
V: TRBV9; size: NA; J: TRBJ1-6; D: NA; CDR3: CASSVGGSSYNSPLHF; DNA: TGTGCCAGCAGCGTAGGTGGGAGCTCCTATAATTCACCCCTCCACTTT
V: TRBV23-1; size: NA; J: TRBJ1-2; D: TRBD1; CDR3: CASRGTVLVAGNGYTF; DNA: TGCGCCAGCAGGGGGACAGTGTTAGTGGCGGGAAATGGCTACACCTTC
V: TRBV6-5; size: NA; J: TRBJ1-1; D: NA; CDR3: CASTRGGSRNTEAFF; DNA: TGTGCCAGCACCCGAGGGGGATCGAGAAACACTGAAGCTTTCTTT
V: TRBV10-1; size: NA; J: TRBJ2-1; D: TRBD1; CDR3: CANVGQGDGLLSYNEQFF; DNA: TGCGCCAATGTAGGACAGGGTGATGGGTTACTTTCCTACAATGAGCAGTTCTTC
V: TRBV5-1; size: NA; J: TRBJ1-5; D: NA; CDR3: CASSLDGGNSNQPQHF; DNA: TGCGCCAGCAGCCTGGACGGGGGAAATAGCAATCAGCCCCAGCATTTT
V: TRBV6-5; size: NA; J: TRBJ1-1; D: TRBD1; CDR3: CASSSTRTGNVEAFF; DNA: TGTGCCAGCAGTTCCACGCGGACAGGGAATGTTGAAGCTTTCTTT
V: TRBV6-5; size: NA; J: TRBJ1-3; D: NA; CDR3: CASSYTGPSSGNTIYF; DNA: TGTGCCAGCAGTTACACAGGCCCTTCGTCTGGAAACACCATATATTTT
V: TRBV2; size: NA; J: TRBJ2-3; D: NA; CDR3: CASGDTSTDTQYF; DNA: TGTGCCAGCGGGGACACCTCCACAGATACGCAGTATTTT
V: TRBV5-1; size: NA; J: TRBJ2-1; D: TRBD2; CDR3: CASSPGLAGGRRGDEQFF; DNA: TGCGCCAGCAGCCCCGGTCTAGCGGGGGGGCGGAGAGGTGATGAGCAGTTCTTC
V: TRBV4-2; size: NA; J: TRBJ1-2; D: NA; CDR3: CASSQRPGPSNYGYTF; DNA: TGTGCCAGCAGCCAAAGGCCGGGTCCCTCTAACTATGGCTACACCTTC
V: TRBV28; size: NA; J: TRBJ1-6; D: TRBD1; CDR3: CASSFLRDSSLHF; DNA: TGTGCCAGCAGTTTTCTACGGGACAGTTCCCTCCACTTT
V: TRBV28; size: few; J: TRBJ2-2; D: NA; CDR3: CASSRSAPGTGELFF; DNA: TGTGCCAGCAGCCGATCCGCCCCGGGCACCGGGGAGCTGTTTTTT
V: TRBV6-5; size: NA; J: TRBJ1-2; D: NA; CDR3: CASMTSIYGYTF; DNA: TGTGCCAGCATGACATCCATCTATGGCTACACCTTC
V: TRBV7-2; size: NA; J: TRBJ2-5; D: TRBD1; CDR3: CASSLQGARFETQYF; DNA: TGTGCCAGCAGCTTACAGGGGGCCAGATTCGAGACCCAGTACTTC
V: TRBV5-4; size: few; J: TRBJ1-6; D: TRBD1; CDR3: CASSLTTGGSSPLHF; DNA: TGTGCCAGCAGCTTGACGACAGGGGGCAGTTCACCCCTCCACTTT
V: TRBV5-1; size: NA; J: TRBJ2-1; D: NA; CDR3: CASSFSGSSNEQFF; DNA: TGCGCCAGCAGCTTCTCGGGTAGCTCTAATGAGCAGTTCTTC
V: TRBV7-2; size: few; J: TRBJ1-3; D: NA; CDR3: CASSLGRARGNTIYF; DNA: TGTGCCAGCAGCTTAGGGAGGGCCCGTGGAAACACCATATATTTT
V: TRBV6-1; size: NA; J: TRBJ1-2; D: TRBD1; CDR3: CASSEAGKGAGGYTF; DNA: TGTGCCAGCAGTGAAGCGGGAAAGGGGGCTGGTGGCTACACCTTC
V: TRBV27; size: NA; J: TRBJ1-2; D: TRBD1; CDR3: CASSLLQGAHGYTF; DNA: TGTGCCAGCAGTTTATTGCAGGGGGCACACGGCTACACCTTC
V: TRBV6-5; size: NA; J: TRBJ1-5; D: TRBD1; CDR3: CASSYTGGNQPQHF; DNA: TGTGCCAGCAGTTATACAGGGGGCAATCAGCCCCAGCATTTT
V: TRBV9; size: NA; J: TRBJ1-2; D: NA; CDR3: CASSGTGNYGYTF; DNA: TGTGCCAGCAGCGGTACCGGGAACTATGGCTACACCTTC
V: TRBV19; size: NA; J: TRBJ1-1; D: TRBD1; CDR3: CASSIFPGTGEAFF; DNA: TGTGCCAGTAGTATATTCCCCGGGACAGGGGAAGCTTTCTTT
V: TRBV7-2; size: NA; J: TRBJ2-7; D: TRBD2; CDR3: CASSRTSGLYEQYF; DNA: TGTGCCAGCAGCCGCACTAGCGGACTCTACGAGCAGTACTTC
V: TRBV6-2/TRBV6-3; size: NA; J: TRBJ1-1; D: NA; CDR3: CASSTGSNTEAFF; DNA: TGTGCCAGCAGTACAGGATCGAACACTGAAGCTTTCTTT
V: TRBV3-1/TRBV3-2; size: NA; J: TRBJ2-3; D: TRBD2; CDR3: CASSQRAGADTQYF; DNA: TGTGCCAGCAGCCAACGAGCGGGAGCAGATACGCAGTATTTT
V: TRBV25-1; size: NA; J: TRBJ1-2; D: TRBD1; CDR3: CASSEQGGSGYTF; DNA: TGTGCCAGCAGTGAACAGGGGGGCAGTGGCTACACCTTC
V: TRBV28; size: NA; J: TRBJ1-6; D: NA; CDR3: CASRIRGTRGIHLHF; DNA: TGTGCCAGCAGAATCCGGGGAACCCGGGGTATTCACCTCCACTTT
V: TRBV28; size: once; J: TRBJ1-5; D: NA; CDR3: CASSSTHSNQPQHF; DNA: TGTGCCAGCAGTTCTACCCATAGCAATCAGCCCCAGCATTTT
V: TRBV28; size: NA; J: TRBJ2-7; D: TRBD2; CDR3: CASSGALAGYSYEQYF; DNA: TGTGCCAGCAGCGGGGCACTAGCGGGGTACTCCTACGAGCAGTACTTC
V: TRBV5-1; size: NA; J: TRBJ1-2; D: NA; CDR3: CASSTQDPGYGYTF; DNA: TGCGCCAGCAGCACGCAAGACCCGGGCTATGGCTACACCTTC
V: TRBV9; size: NA; J: TRBJ1-6; D: NA; CDR3: CASSVGTANSPLHF; DNA: TGTGCCAGCAGCGTAGGGACAGCAAATTCACCCCTCCACTTT
V: TRBV30; size: NA; J: TRBJ1-3; D: NA; CDR3: CAWSAPGHPSGNTIYF; DNA: TGTGCCTGGAGTGCCCCAGGACATCCCTCTGGAAACACCATATATTTT
V: TRBV5-8; size: NA; J: TRBJ2-5; D: NA; CDR3: CASSLGQQETQYF; DNA: TGTGCCAGCAGCTTGGGACAGCAAGAGACCCAGTACTTC
V: TRBV5-1; size: NA; J: TRBJ2-7; D: TRBD1; CDR3: CASSLEGTGAYEQYF; DNA: TGCGCCAGCAGCTTGGAGGGGACAGGGGCCTACGAGCAGTACTTC
V: TRBV3-1/TRBV3-2; size: NA; J: TRBJ1-2; D: TRBD1; CDR3: CASSSRGANYGYTF; DNA: TGTGCCAGCAGCTCCAGGGGGGCTAACTATGGCTACACCTTC